One and the same sample provided the 24 T cell receptor beta chains below, sequenced in a study of shared clonotypes between healthy human individuals. Only CD45RO-negative cells positively selected for CCR7 counted as naive CD8 cells, so terminally differentiated effector memory CD45RA+ cells were excluded. TCRdb keeps only in-frame clones here, not all; method: immunoSEQ multiplex PCR. In the table there are about 2 million clones, about 95% of which are singletons. The sample comprised naive CD8+ T cells sorted from blood. The receptors here all came from a man younger than 30 in good health.

V usage is TRBV6-5 and J usage is TRBJ2-1; perhaps TRBD2 as D (5 bases). V lost 2 bases to trimming and J lost 5 bases, with 13 bases between them. The CDR3 loop spans 15 amino acids. CDR1 MNHEY and CDR2 SVGAGI come from the germline V gene. The CDR3 DNA reads as TGTGCCAGCAGTTACGTGTCGGGATCCAACAATGAGCAGTTCTTC. Amino acid sequence: CASSYVSGSNNEQFF.

J is TRBJ2-7 and V is TRBV30, with D uncertain. Germline V CDR1 and CDR2: GTSNPN, SVGIG (reference sequence). The V and J ends lost 1 base and 8 bases respectively, with 15 bases between them. The length of the CDR3 is 13 residues. CDR3 nucleotides: TGTGCCTGGAGTGCGCCCGGGCTCAACAAGCAGTACTTC. Translating it yields CAWSAPGLNKQYF.

This chain connects TRBV12-5 to TRBJ2-3; D is possibly TRBD2 (5 bases). This CDR3 is built from 15 residues. Trimming cost V 2 bases and J 3 bases, with 12 bases left between them. Germline CDR1 and CDR2: LGHNT and FRNRAP. The CDR3 bases are TGTGCTAGTGGTTTGACCTCGACGGGAACAGATACGCAGTATTTT. This gives the protein CASGLTSTGTDTQYF.

In the case of this clone: The same CDR3 can be traced to other DNA sequences in this sample. The CDR3 protein is CASSPRGYNEQFF. CDR3 bases: TGTGCCAGCAGCCCTCGAGGGTACAATGAGCAGTTCTTC. The chain couples TRBV11-3 to TRBJ2-1; tentatively, D is TRBD2 (5 bases). V lost 5 bases to trimming and J lost 4 bases, with 9 bases between them. This CDR3 region has 13 residues. Germline V lookup: CDR1 SGHNT, CDR2 YENEEA. Variable domain in full (rest from reference TRBV11-3 and TRBJ2-1): EAGVVQSPRYKIIEKKQPVAFWCNPISGHNTLYWYLQNLGQGPELLIRYENEEAVDDSQLPKDRFSAERLKGVDSTLKIQPAELGDSAVYLCASSPRGYNEQFFGPGTRLTVL.

This chain uses TRBV2 with TRBJ2-5; unclear D gene. Between the trimmed V and J ends, which lost 8 bases and 4 bases, there was a span of 11 bases. Germline loops: CDR1 SNHLY, CDR2 FYNNEI. CDR3 length: 12 amino acids. The CDR3 DNA reads TGTGCCAGCCTCCGCAAAGTAGAGACCCAGTACTTC. Its protein is CASLRKVETQYF.

For this clone: Other DNA sequences in this sample translate to the same CDR3. This rearrangement joins TRBV7-2 to TRBJ2-7; no clear D gene. The CDR3 runs 13 residues. Trimming left V 5 bases short and J 5 bases short, with 13 bases between. Germline V gene lookup returns CDR1 SGHTA and CDR2 FQGNSA. CDR3 DNA sequence: TGTGCCAGCAGCACCGGACGTGGCGACGAGCAGTACTTC. Its protein product is CASSTGRGDEQYF.

This clone appeared a single time. DNA of the CDR3: TGTGCCTGGTGTCAAAAAGTGGCGACCCCCTTCACTGAAGCTTTCTTT. Translating gives CAWCQKVATPFTEAFF. The genes are TRBV30 and TRBJ1-1, with no clear D. Germline CDR1 reads GTSNPN; CDR2 reads SVGIG (reference sequence). The CDR3 contains 16 residues. V was shortened by 5 bases and J by 4 bases, with 23 bases between the two germline ends. Complete variable domain (other parts from reference TRBV30 and TRBJ1-1): SQTIHQWPATLVQPVGSPLSLECTVEGTSNPNLYWYRQAAGRGLQLLFYSVGIGQISSEVPQNLSASRPQDRQFILSSKKLLLSDSGFYLCAWCQKVATPFTEAFFGQGTRLTVV.

The count of this clone is one. V usage is TRBV4-3 and J usage is TRBJ2-3, with D hard to call. Per the germline V gene, CDR1 is LGHNA and CDR2 is YSLEER. V shed 0 bases and J shed 3 bases, with 13 bases lying between them. The CDR3 is made up of 16 amino acids. DNA for the CDR3: TGCGCCAGCAGCCAAGATGGTAGTATATCGACAGATACGCAGTATTTT. Translation gives CASSQDGSISTDTQYF.

V usage is TRBV25-1 and J usage is TRBJ2-1, with D maybe TRBD2 (5 bases). Germline V gives CDR1 MGHDK, CDR2 SYGVNS. This CDR3 spans 9 amino acids. The CDR3 spells CGTRDEQFF. The CDR3 DNA reads as TGTGGGACGCGGGATGAGCAGTTCTTC.

A remark on this clone: This sample includes further DNA sequences coding for the same CDR3. This rearrangement joins TRBV19 to TRBJ2-7, with TRBD1 as a possible D gene (5 bases). Germline lookup yields CDR1 LNHDA and CDR2 SQIVND (reference sequence). The CDR3 consists of 14 residues. With 2 bases removed from V and 0 bases from J, the gap between germline ends came to 8 bases. DNA for the CDR3: TGTGCCAGTAGTATAACAGGCAACTCCTACGAGCAGTACTTC. This sequence encodes CASSITGNSYEQYF.

The V call is TRBV4-3, the J call TRBJ2-3; possibly TRBD2 for D (5 bases). The CDR3 is 16 amino acids. Trimming cost V 0 bases and J 5 bases, with 15 bases left between them. Germline CDR1 is LGHNA and CDR2 is YSLEER. Here the CDR3 reads CASSQDRGRIGDTQYF. The CDR3 bases are TGCGCCAGCAGCCAAGATAGAGGGCGTATCGGAGATACGCAGTATTTT.

The chain combines TRBV7-9 with TRBJ1-1; 11 bases align to TRBD1. V lost 4 bases and J lost 3; bases outside the gene matches: 7. This CDR3 is 16 amino acids long. Germline-derived CDR1 and CDR2 are SEHNR and FQNEAQ (reference sequence). The CDR3 DNA follows: TGTGCCAGCAGCTCGGGACAGGGGGAGCCGTACACTGAAGCTTTCTTT. Its protein product is CASSSGQGEPYTEAFF. The full variable domain, completed using reference TRBV7-9 and TRBJ1-1, is DTGVSQNPRHKITKRGQNVTFRCDPISEHNRLYWYRQTLGQGPEFLTYFQNEAQLEKSRLLSDRFSAERPKGSFSTLEIQRTEQGDSAMYLCASSSGQGEPYTEAFFGQGTRLTVV.

The V call is TRBV2, the J call TRBJ2-7; tentatively, D is TRBD2 (7 bases). CDR3 length equals 16 residues. Germline loops: CDR1 SNHLY, CDR2 FYNNEI. The V and J ends lost 3 bases and 4 bases respectively, with 19 bases between them. Here the CDR3 reads CASSDSSGGRQYEQYF. In nucleotides, the CDR3 is TGTGCCAGCAGTGATTCCTCGGGGGGCCGACAATACGAGCAGTACTTC.

Remarks on this clone: This specimen includes other DNA sequences encoding the same CDR3. The chain uses TRBV5-1 and TRBJ2-7; no clear D. CDR3 size: 12 residues. The germline CDR1 and CDR2 sequences are SGHRS and YFSETQ. V lost 0 bases and J 4 bases, leaving 5 bases between the germline ends. CDR3 nucleotides: TGCGCCAGCAGCTTGGTCGGGTACGAGCAGTACTTC. Protein: CASSLVGYEQYF.

V usage is TRBV6-5 and J usage is TRBJ1-6; D ambiguous. The CDR3 is 16 amino acids. V was trimmed by 2 bases and J by 6 bases, leaving 14 bases between them. Germline V lookup: CDR1 MNHEY, CDR2 SVGAGI. The DNA of the CDR3 is TGTGCCAGCAGTTACACTCTCTACCCCGGTAATTCACCCCTCCACTTT. Amino acid sequence: CASSYTLYPGNSPLHF.

The J gene is TRBJ2-3, the V gene TRBV27; 7 bases are shared with TRBD2. The germline gives CDR1 MNHEY, CDR2 SMNVEV (reference sequence). The CDR3 consists of 17 residues. V lost 1 base to trimming and J lost 0 bases; unmatched junction nucleotides: 7. CDR3 in DNA: TGTGCCAGCAGTTTATGGGTGGCTAGCGGTAGCACAGATACGCAGTATTTT. Translation: CASSLWVASGSTDTQYF.

V is TRBV4-1 and J is TRBJ1-1; 11 bases map to TRBD1. Germline V gives CDR1 MGHRA, CDR2 YSYEKL. This CDR3 is 15 amino acids long. V was clipped by 2 bases and J by 4 bases; unmatched bases: 3. The CDR3 DNA reads TGCGCCAGCAGCCAACAGGGACAGGGGGGCACTGAAGCTTTCTTT. This gives the protein CASSQQGQGGTEAFF.

The chain combines TRBV30 with TRBJ1-1; D call uncertain. V lost 3 bases and J lost 1, with 18 bases in between. CDR1 GTSNPN and CDR2 SVGIG come from the germline V gene (reference sequence). The CDR3 has 16 amino acids. This chain's CDR3 is CAWSEETLRENTEAFF. CDR3 in DNA: TGTGCCTGGAGCGAAGAGACGCTTAGGGAGAACACTGAAGCTTTCTTT.

V and J are TRBV15 and TRBJ2-1; weak D call: TRBD1 (8 bases). Trimming stripped 2 bases from V and 3 bases from J, with 20 bases between. CDR3 length: 18 amino acids. Germline V gives CDR1 LNHNV, CDR2 YYDKDF (reference sequence). The CDR3 bases are TGTGCCACCAGCAGACTTAGTACAGGGGGAGGGTACTACAATGAGCAGTTCTTC. Its protein is CATSRLSTGGGYYNEQFF.

The V and J genes are TRBV7-9 and TRBJ2-7; no clear D. In germline, CDR1 is SEHNR, CDR2 FQNEAQ (reference sequence). This CDR3 contains 11 residues. Trimming stripped 7 bases from V and 6 bases from J, with 10 bases between. In DNA, the CDR3 is TGTGCCAGCACCTTGGCGGTCGAGCAGTACTTC. Its protein product is CASTLAVEQYF.

The chain uses TRBV19 and TRBJ1-1; 7 nucleotides match TRBD1. The trim removed 5 bases at V and 7 bases at J, leaving 7 bases unmatched. The germline V gene encodes CDR1 LNHDA and CDR2 SQIVND (reference sequence). There are 13 residues in the CDR3. This CDR3 reads CASSDRATDEAFF. In DNA, the CDR3 is TGTGCCAGTAGTGACAGGGCGACCGATGAAGCTTTCTTT.

The chain links TRBV2 to TRBJ2-5; TRBD2 matches 10 bases. CDR1 SNHLY and CDR2 FYNNEI come from the germline V gene. Unmatched junction bases numbered 5, after V lost 3 bases and J lost 4 bases. This CDR3 comprises 15 residues. The CDR3 DNA reads TGTGCCAGCAGTGATTTAGCGGGGGGTAGAGAGACCCAGTACTTC. Its protein product is CASSDLAGGRETQYF.

This chain joins TRBV6-6 and TRBJ1-4; 9 nucleotides match TRBD1. The CDR3 has 15 amino acids. The V and J ends lost 8 bases and 4 bases, in that order; junction bases with no gene match: 8. Looked up from germline, CDR1 is MNHNY and CDR2 is SVGAGI (reference sequence). CDR3 residues: CASGGPGQGNEKLFF. CDR3 nucleotides: TGTGCCAGCGGGGGCCCGGGACAGGGTAATGAAAAACTGTTTTTT.

The rearrangement links TRBV28 to TRBJ2-6; D possibly corresponds to TRBD1 (6 bases). The germline V gene encodes CDR1 MDHEN and CDR2 SYDVKM. V gave up 5 bases and J gave up 4 bases, with 18 bases separating them. The length of the CDR3 is 17 residues. This CDR3 is CASSQFKQGLGANVLTF. In nucleotides, the CDR3 is TGTGCCAGCAGTCAGTTCAAACAGGGTCTAGGGGCCAACGTCCTGACTTTC.